This TCR beta chain appears in the sequencing data of a study of blood T cell repertoires in COVID-19. About the study: The United States, Italy and Spain supplied acute and convalescent COVID-19 samples. The analysed material was cDNA or gDNA that came from T cells, B-cell-depleted T cells, or PBMCs.

The assay was immunoSEQ multiplex PCR, and TCRdb's table has in-frame clones only and misses some. There are roughly 140,000 clones in the sample; 88% occur only once, and roughly a tenth lies in the top ten. V shed 1 base, J shed 2 bases, and the junction held 1 base outside the gene matches. The CDR3 covers 15 residues. Germline assignment: CDR1 SGHRS and CDR2 YFSETQ. This chain joins TRBV5-1 and TRBJ2-7; 12 bases align to TRBD2. This TCR was recovered from a man between 45 and 60 years old with active or convalescent COVID-19. The sequencing input was peripheral blood. Written as DNA, the CDR3 is TGCGCCAGCAGCTTGACTAGCGGGAGGACCTACGAGCAGTACTTC. Translating gives CASSLTSGRTYEQYF.